This T cell receptor (beta chain) originates from a study of control samples from healthy donors and cancer patients. TCRdb keeps only in-frame clones here, not all; method: immunoSEQ multiplex PCR. The sample lists 120,000 to 150,000 clones; approximately 91% were seen once. The CDR3 contains 15 residues. Germline V gene sequence: CDR1 SGHKS, CDR2 YYEKEE (reference sequence). V lost 2 bases and J 0 bases, leaving 9 bases between the germline ends. This clone was observed a few times. The receptor was derived from a man under 40 in good health. The specimen sequenced was blood. The gene calls are TRBV5-5 and TRBJ1-5; a weak D match, TRBD1 (5 bases). The CDR3: CASSFRDYSNQPQHF. CDR3 coding DNA: TGTGCCAGCAGCTTCAGGGATTATAGCAATCAGCCCCAGCATTTT. Full variable domain (outside the CDR3, taken from reference TRBV5-5 and TRBJ1-5): DAGVTQSPTHLIKTRGQQVTLRCSPISGHKSVSWYQQVLGQGPQFIFQYYEKEERGRGNFPDRFSARQFPNYSSELNVNALLLGDSALYLCASSFRDYSNQPQHFGDGTRLSIL.